Listed below are T cell receptor beta chains from one sample, sequenced in a study of blood T cell repertoires in COVID-19. Profiled with immunoSEQ multiplex PCR; TCRdb holds only in-frame clones, not every one. This repertoire shows tens of thousands of clones, around 83% found once; its top ten account for 5.5% to 8.5%. Sequencing used peripheral blood. The receptor source for this set is a man aged 50-59 years with active COVID-19. The CDR3 runs from the conserved cysteine through the conserved F or W. A D gene is named only where the DNA matches it firmly. A clone size is listed for some rows: how often the clone was seen (once, few, many), or a class if it is expanded.

-	once	TRBJ2-2	TRBV5-1	14	TGCGCCAGCAGCCAGGGGGGAGGCTCCGGGGAGCTGTTTTTT	CASSQGGGSGELFF
-	-	TRBJ1-1	TRBV7-2	15	TGTGCCAGCAGCTTAGCGCGAGGGTTTGGCACTGAAGCTTTCTTT	CASSLARGFGTEAFF
TRBD1	-	TRBJ2-1	TRBV11-3	16	TGTGCCAGCAGCTTTTCGGGGACAGGGTCCTACAATGAGCAGTTCTTC	CASSFSGTGSYNEQFF
-	few	TRBJ2-2	TRBV7-9	15	TGTGCCAGCAGCTTAGACACGATGAACACCGGGGAGCTGTTTTTT	CASSLDTMNTGELFF
-	-	TRBJ2-3	TRBV11-3	12	TGTGCCAGCAGCTCTAGCACAGATACGCAGTATTTT	CASSSSTDTQYF
-	-	TRBJ2-3	TRBV11-3	16	TGTGCCAGCAGCCCGAAATTGGTGACTCTAACAGATACGCAGTATTTT	CASSPKLVTLTDTQYF
TRBD2	few	TRBJ2-2	TRBV11-3	16	TGTGCCAGCAGCTTTAGTCTAGCGGGGGACACCGGGGAGCTGTTTTTT	CASSFSLAGDTGELFF
-	-	TRBJ1-1	TRBV10-1	18	TGCGCCAGCAGTGAGTCGAAAGTCAGGGTGACAACGAACACTGAAGCTTTCTTT	CASSESKVRVTTNTEAFF
TRBD1	-	TRBJ1-6	TRBV28	16	TGTGCCAGCAGCTTCAGGGGCAGGGGGCTTCGTTCACCCCTCCACTTT	CASSFRGRGLRSPLHF
TRBD1	-	TRBJ2-7	TRBV5-1	16	TGCGCCAGCAGCTTGACCGGACAGGGTCCATCCTACGAGCAGTACTTC	CASSLTGQGPSYEQYF
TRBD2	-	TRBJ2-5	TRBV6-5	15	TGTGCCAGCAGCCGTGGACTAGCGGGCAAAGAGACCCAGTACTTC	CASSRGLAGKETQYF
TRBD1	once	TRBJ2-2	TRBV6-6	13	TGTGCCAGCAGACAGGGGGCGGGCGGGGAGCTGTTTTTT	CASRQGAGGELFF
-	-	TRBJ2-3	TRBV11-3	15	TGTGCCAGCAGCTTACTGGGGGCAGAAGCAGATACGCAGTATTTT	CASSLLGAEADTQYF
-	-	TRBJ2-5	TRBV5-1	15	TGCGCCAGCAGCTTGGGCGGGGAAGGGACAGAGACCCAGTACTTC	CASSLGGEGTETQYF
-	-	TRBJ2-2	TRBV18	15	TGTGCCAGCTCACCCCTTGGAGGAAGCCCCGGGGAGCTGTTTTTT	CASSPLGGSPGELFF
TRBD1	-	TRBJ2-1	TRBV10-1	15	TGCGCCAGCAGTCCCGGGACAGGGGGGGTCAATGAGCAGTTCTTC	CASSPGTGGVNEQFF
-	-	TRBJ2-1	TRBV24-1	14	TGTGCCACCAGTGATGGGGGACACTACAATGAGCAGTTCTTC	CATSDGGHYNEQFF
TRBD1	-	TRBJ2-5	TRBV11-2	14	TGTGCCAGCAGCCACTGGGACAGGAAAGAGACCCAGTACTTC	CASSHWDRKETQYF
TRBD2	-	TRBJ2-1	TRBV19	12	TGTGCCACCACTGGGGGGGTGTATGAGCAGTTCTTC	CATTGGVYEQFF
TRBD1	-	TRBJ1-4	TRBV15	14	TGTGCCACCAGAAGGGGGACAGGGAATGAAAAACTGTTTTTT	CATRRGTGNEKLFF
-	-	TRBJ1-1	TRBV27	14	TGTGCCAGCATTATCCATAATTCGGACACTGAAGCTTTCTTT	CASIIHNSDTEAFF
-	once	TRBJ1-2	TRBV7-9	14	TGTGCCAGCAGCCGCGACGACCGGGACTATGGCTACACCTTC	CASSRDDRDYGYTF
TRBD2	-	TRBJ2-2	TRBV18	15	TGTGCCAGCTCACAGGGACTAACGAACACCGGGGAGCTGTTTTTT	CASSQGLTNTGELFF
-	-	TRBJ1-2	TRBV27	13	TGTGCCAGCAGTTTAATCGGCGGTCATGGCTACACCTTC	CASSLIGGHGYTF
-	-	TRBJ1-2	TRBV7-9	14	TGTGCCAGCAGCTCAGGAGGACCAGACTATGGCTACACCTTC	CASSSGGPDYGYTF
-	-	TRBJ2-6	TRBV18	16	TGTGCCAGCTCGCACCCTGGTAGCTCTGGGGCCAACGTCCTGACTTTC	CASSHPGSSGANVLTF
TRBD1	-	TRBJ1-4	TRBV18	18	TGTGCCAGCTCACCAGGTCTGCAGGGGGCGGCAACTAATGAAAAACTGTTTTTT	CASSPGLQGAATNEKLFF
TRBD1	-	TRBJ2-1	TRBV7-6	18	TGTGCCAGCAGCTTTATGACCCTAGGACAGGGGCCTTACAATGAGCAGTTCTTC	CASSFMTLGQGPYNEQFF
-	-	TRBJ2-1	TRBV3-1/TRBV3-2	15	TGTGCCAGCAGCCAGCGACAGAGGTCCTACAATGAGCAGTTCTTC	CASSQRQRSYNEQFF
TRBD1	-	TRBJ1-1	TRBV7-9	15	TGTGCCAGCAGTCCCCAGGGGGTAAGAAACACTGAAGCTTTCTTT	CASSPQGVRNTEAFF
TRBD2	-	TRBJ2-1	TRBV19	16	TGTGCCAGTAGTAGACGGACTAGCGGGGCCTACAATGAGCAGTTCTTC	CASSRRTSGAYNEQFF
-	-	TRBJ2-2	TRBV6-1	15	TGTGCCAGCAGTGAATCGTACAGGGTCACCGGGGAGCTGTTTTTT	CASSESYRVTGELFF
TRBD2	-	TRBJ2-5	TRBV11-2	16	TGTGCCAGCAGCTCATTGTCAGCGGGGAGCCAAGAGACCCAGTACTTC	CASSSLSAGSQETQYF
TRBD2	-	TRBJ2-3	TRBV7-2	17	TGTGCCAGCAGCGATACCGGGATCGGGGGGTTTGGAGATACGCAGTATTTT	CASSDTGIGGFGDTQYF
-	-	TRBJ2-1	TRBV18	13	TGTGCCAGCTCACCAATCTCCTACGCCGGGCAGTTCTTC	CASSPISYAGQFF
-	once	TRBJ2-3	TRBV6-1	12	TGTGCCAGCAGTGAGGCCACAGATACGCAGTATTTT	CASSEATDTQYF
-	once	TRBJ1-1	TRBV2	13	TGTGCCAGCAGCCAACCTGGAGGCACTGAAGCTTTCTTT	CASSQPGGTEAFF
-	few	TRBJ2-2	TRBV5-4	13	TGTGCCAGCAGCTCCTTTACACCCGGGGAGCTGTTTTTT	CASSSFTPGELFF
TRBD2	-	TRBJ2-7	TRBV7-6	16	TGTGCCAGCAGCTTAGGGGCTAGCGGGGGGATTTACGAGCAGTACTTC	CASSLGASGGIYEQYF
TRBD1	once	TRBJ2-3	TRBV18	16	TGTGCCAGCTCACCTCGCGACAGGGGGACGACAGATACGCAGTATTTT	CASSPRDRGTTDTQYF
-	-	TRBJ1-4	TRBV18	15	TGTGCCAGCTCAGCAAACCGGGAGCTAAATGAAAAACTGTTTTTT	CASSANRELNEKLFF
-	once	TRBJ1-2	TRBV12-3/TRBV12-4	13	TGTGCCAGCACCCGAAGCGGAAACTATGGCTACACCTTC	CASTRSGNYGYTF
TRBD2	-	TRBJ2-1	TRBV7-2	16	TGTGCCAGCAGCTTAATTGGGACTAGCGGGAGGAATGAGCAGTTCTTC	CASSLIGTSGRNEQFF
-	few	TRBJ1-3	TRBV5-4	13	TGTGCCAGCAGCCGGAGGGGTCGGGACACCATATATTTT	CASSRRGRDTIYF
-	-	TRBJ1-1	TRBV14	13	TGTGCCAGCAGCCAATTGAGGGTCACTGAAGCTTTCTTT	CASSQLRVTEAFF
-	-	TRBJ2-1	TRBV4-1	13	TGCGCCAGCAGCCACCTGCCTAGTCATGAGCAGTTCTTC	CASSHLPSHEQFF
-	-	TRBJ1-2	TRBV6-1	13	TGTGCCAGCAGTGAAGACGGTAACTATGGCTACACCTTC	CASSEDGNYGYTF
TRBD2	-	TRBJ2-1	TRBV6-5	16	TGTGCCAGCAGTTACCTCGGGACTAGCAGGGTCAATGAGCAGTTCTTC	CASSYLGTSRVNEQFF
TRBD2	-	TRBJ2-1	TRBV7-2	16	TGTGCCAGCAGCTGGACTAGCGGGAACACCTACAATGAGCAGTTCTTC	CASSWTSGNTYNEQFF
-	-	TRBJ2-5	TRBV7-8	14	TGTGCCAGCAGCTTAAGTTCTAACCAAGAGACCCAGTACTTC	CASSLSSNQETQYF
TRBD1	-	TRBJ2-3	TRBV5-6	14	TGTGCCAGCAGCTTGACAGGGGGCGAAGATACGCAGTATTTT	CASSLTGGEDTQYF